This T cell receptor (beta chain) was sequenced for a study of control samples from healthy donors and cancer patients. From germline, CDR1 is SEHNR and CDR2 FQNEAQ (reference sequence). The CDR3 is 13 amino acids. Trimming left V 4 bases short and J 3 bases short, with 10 bases between. This clone was seen only a few times. Sequencing was performed with immunoSEQ multiplex PCR; in TCRdb, only in-frame clones are kept and a portion is missing. The sample has 150,000 to 200,000 clones; around nine tenths are singletons. This chain links TRBV7-9 with TRBJ2-7; weak D call: TRBD2 (5 bases). The receptor was derived from a man aged 25 to 40 in good health. Sequenced: blood. In DNA, the CDR3 is TGTGCCAGCAGCTCCGCCGGGATCTACGAGCAGTACTTC. Protein: CASSSAGIYEQYF.